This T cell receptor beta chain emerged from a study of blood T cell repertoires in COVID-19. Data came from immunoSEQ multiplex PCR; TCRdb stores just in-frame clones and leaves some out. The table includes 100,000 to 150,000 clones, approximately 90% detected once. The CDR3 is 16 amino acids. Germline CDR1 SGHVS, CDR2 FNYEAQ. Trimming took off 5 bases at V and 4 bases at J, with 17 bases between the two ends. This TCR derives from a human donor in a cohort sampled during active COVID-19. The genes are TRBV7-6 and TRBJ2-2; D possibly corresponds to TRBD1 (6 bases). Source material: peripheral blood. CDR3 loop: CASSQTSGQPTGELFF. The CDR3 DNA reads TGTGCCAGCAGCCAGACGTCGGGACAACCCACCGGGGAGCTGTTTTTT.